This paragraph covers one T cell receptor (beta chain) sequence. In TCRdb, the RT-PCR reads were re-called with MiXCR into one record per CDR3 protein. The sample carries around 530,000 distinct CDR3 sequences, approximately 10% recorded once. Germline V gives CDR1 SGHTA, CDR2 FQGNSA. The ends lost 5 bases at V and 1 base at J; junction bases unmatched: 4. This CDR3 spans 15 amino acids. This entry comes from a study of response to subunit inactivated influenza vaccine. The sequencing here drew on PBMCs from blood, taken on the day of vaccination. The clonotype comes from a man over 45 who received an inactivated influenza vaccine. This chain connects TRBV7-2 to TRBJ2-3; 9 bases align to TRBD1. CDR3 region: CASSARDRGTDTQYF. The CDR3 coding sequence is TGTGCCAGCAGCGCCCGGGACAGGGGCACAGATACGCAGTATTTT.